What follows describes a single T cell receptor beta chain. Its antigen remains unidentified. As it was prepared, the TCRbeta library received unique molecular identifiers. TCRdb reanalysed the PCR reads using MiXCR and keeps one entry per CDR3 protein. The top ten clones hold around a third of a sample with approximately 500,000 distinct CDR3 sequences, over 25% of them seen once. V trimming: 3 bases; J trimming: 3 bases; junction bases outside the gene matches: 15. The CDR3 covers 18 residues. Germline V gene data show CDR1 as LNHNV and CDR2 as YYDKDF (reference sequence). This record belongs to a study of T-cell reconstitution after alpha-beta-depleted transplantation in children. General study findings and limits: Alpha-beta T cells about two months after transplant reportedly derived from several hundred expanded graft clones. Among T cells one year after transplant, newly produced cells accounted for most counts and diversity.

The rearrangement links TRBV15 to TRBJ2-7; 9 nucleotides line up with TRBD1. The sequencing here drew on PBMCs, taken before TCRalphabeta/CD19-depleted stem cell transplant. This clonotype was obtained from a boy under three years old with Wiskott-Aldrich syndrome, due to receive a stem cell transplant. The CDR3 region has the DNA TGTGCCACCAGCAGCCCGAGGGGTGGGGGACAGGGTCGCTACGAGCAGTACTTC. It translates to CATSSPRGGGQGRYEQYF.